The 16 T cell receptor beta chains reported below all come from one sample, sequenced in a study of blood T cells in healthy people across ages. A sample-barcoded 5' primer and a J-beta primer mix were used in a second PCR of about 7 to 11 cycles. TCRdb itself ran the 5' RACE reads through MiXCR, one entry per CDR3 protein. The sample includes around 1.7 million distinct CDR3 sequences, about 30% of them seen just once. The source material was blood. The receptors were gathered from a woman in her thirties in good health.

This clonotype was picked up a small number of times. The rearrangement links TRBV25-1 to TRBJ1-2; D gene uncertain. V was trimmed by 1 base and J by 4 bases, leaving 10 bases between them. This CDR3 region has 14 residues. CDR1 is MGHDK and CDR2 is SYGVNS in the germline V gene. CDR3 residues: CASSELRQLYGYTF. CDR3 nucleotides: TGTGCCAGCAGTGAATTGAGGCAGCTCTATGGCTACACCTTC.

This clonotype has just one count. The CDR3 sequence: CASRGTGKATEAFF. In DNA form, the CDR3 reads TGCGCCAGCCGGGGGACAGGGAAAGCCACTGAAGCTTTCTTT. The rearrangement joins TRBV5-1 to TRBJ1-1; 9 positions match TRBD1. Trimming at V came to 7 bases and at J to 4 bases, leaving 8 bases not matched to a gene. The CDR3 extends over 14 amino acids. CDR1 and CDR2 from the germline V gene are SGHRS and YFSETQ.

This clonotype was observed a few times. A much bigger clone sits one base away, suggesting this may be a read error. The chain links TRBV29-1 to TRBJ1-5; 12 bases fit TRBD1. The CDR3 runs to 13 residues. CDR1 SQVTM and CDR2 ANQGSEA come from the germline V gene. The CDR3 DNA follows: TGCAGCGTCGGGACAGGGGGCAATCAGCCCCGGCATTTT. This gives the protein CSVGTGGNQPRHF. Supplemented by reference TRBV29-1 and TRBJ1-5, the full variable domain reads SAVISQKPSRDICQRGTSLTIQCQVDSQVTMMFWYRQQPGQSLTLIATANQGSEATYESGFVIDKFPISRPNLTFSTLTVSNMSPEDSSIYLCSVGTGGNQPRHFGDGTRLSIL.

V and J are TRBV29-1 and TRBJ2-1; weak D call: TRBD2 (6 bases). Deletions cut 4 bases from V and 8 bases from J, with 15 bases between. CDR1 is SQVTM and CDR2 is ANQGSEA in the germline V gene. CDR3 length: 13 residues. CDR3 protein: CSVVGRLVHEQFF. The CDR3 DNA reads as TGCAGCGTTGTGGGGAGACTAGTCCATGAGCAGTTCTTC.

This clonotype has only a few counts. The V and J genes are TRBV3-1 and TRBJ2-1, with 8 bases lining up with TRBD1. This CDR3 region has 16 residues. Trimming took 3 bases from V and 1 from J; bases not matched to a gene: 5. Germline values: CDR1 LGHDT, CDR2 YNNKEL (reference sequence). CDR3: CASSQKGQGSYNEQFF. The CDR3, as DNA: TGTGCCAGCAGCCAGAAAGGACAGGGATCCTACAATGAGCAGTTCTTC.

Concerning this clonotype: A much more abundant neighbour one base away suggests this may be a read error. V usage is TRBV29-1 and J usage is TRBJ2-1, with 7 positions matching TRBD2. Germline CDR1 SQVTM, CDR2 ANQGSEA. Germline trimming cut 7 bases from V and 15 bases from J; bases unmatched to any gene: 12. This CDR3 has 11 residues. CDR3 loop: CSGGLADLRFF. The CDR3 bases are TGCAGCGGTGGTCTAGCGGACCTGCGGTTCTTC.

V and J are TRBV6-6 and TRBJ2-1, with D uncertain. CDR1 and CDR2 (germline): MNHNY, SVGAGI (reference sequence). The CDR3 length is 14 residues. V lost 6 bases to trimming and J lost 8 bases, with 17 bases between them. The CDR3: CASSLNLGFDEQFF. The CDR3 coding sequence is TGTGCCAGCAGCTTAAATTTGGGGTTCGATGAGCAGTTCTTC.

This clonotype was observed a few times. The chain recombines TRBV28 with TRBJ1-5; 7 nucleotides align to TRBD1. Trimming cost V 7 bases and J 0 bases; bases outside gene matches: 6. This CDR3 has 15 residues. The germline V gene has CDR1 MDHEN and CDR2 SYDVKM. The CDR3 sequence: CASNSGGYSNQPQHF. The CDR3 DNA follows: TGTGCCAGCAACTCAGGGGGTTATAGCAATCAGCCCCAGCATTTT.

V and J are TRBV7-9 and TRBJ1-1, with no clear D. Between the trimmed V and J ends, which lost 5 bases and 4 bases, there was a span of 14 bases. CDR1 and CDR2 (germline): SEHNR, FQNEAQ (reference sequence). CDR3 length equals 14 residues. CDR3 residues: CASSTTVSRTEAFF. The CDR3 nucleotides are TGTGCCAGCAGCACGACCGTCTCCCGCACTGAAGCTTTCTTT.

The chain has TRBV2 and TRBJ1-1; D is ambiguous. CDR3 length: 13 residues. CDR1 SNHLY and CDR2 FYNNEI come from the germline V gene. With 4 bases removed from V and 5 bases from J, the gap between germline ends came to 11 bases. The CDR3 sequence: CASSVDGFTEAFF. The CDR3 nucleotides read TGTGCCAGCAGTGTTGATGGATTTACTGAAGCTTTCTTT.

The CDR3, as DNA: TGTGCCAGCAGCAAAGGGGGAACTAATGAAAAACTGTTTTTT. Amino acid sequence: CASSKGGTNEKLFF. The chain recombines TRBV21-1 with TRBJ1-4. TRBV21-1 is labeled a pseudogene. CDR3 length: 14 residues.

This clonotype was seen many times. This rearrangement joins TRBV20-1 to TRBJ1-2, with TRBD1 identical over 9 bases. V gave up 3 bases and J gave up 7 bases; unmatched junction bases: 9. CDR1 DFQATT and CDR2 SNEGSKA come from the germline V gene (reference sequence). The CDR3 loop spans 14 amino acids. The CDR3 nucleotides are TGCAGTGCTAGTCACCTGACAGGGGGTGCTGGCTACACCTTC. Encoded protein: CSASHLTGGAGYTF.

This clonotype was seen many times. The chain is built from TRBV29-1 and TRBJ2-3, with 7 bases lining up with TRBD1. With V trimmed by 4 bases and J by 3 bases, 10 bases remained unmatched. CDR3 length: 15 amino acids. Germline CDR1 reads SQVTM; CDR2 reads ANQGSEA. The DNA for the CDR3 is TGCAGCGTTGGAGGGGGCGAGATTGGAACAGATACGCAGTATTTT. The encoded protein is CSVGGGEIGTDTQYF.

The chain combines TRBV28 with TRBJ2-7; 8 bases map to TRBD1. Germline V gene sequence: CDR1 MDHEN, CDR2 SYDVKM. V trimming: 6 bases; J trimming: 0 bases; junction bases outside the gene matches: 4. The CDR3 covers 14 residues. The CDR3 reads CASRRQGTSYEQYF. The CDR3 DNA is TGTGCCAGCAGACGACAGGGGACCTCCTACGAGCAGTACTTC.

The chain recombines TRBV6-2 or TRBV6-3 with TRBJ2-7; 7 nucleotides align to TRBD2. V dropped 2 bases and J dropped 6; count of bases not matched to a gene: 10. The CDR3 has 15 residues. Per the germline V gene, CDR1 is MNHEY and CDR2 is SVGEGT. CDR3 protein: CASSYPGLNGPEQYF. Written as DNA, the CDR3 is TGTGCCAGCAGTTACCCGGGACTAAATGGGCCCGAGCAGTACTTC.

This clonotype has just a few counts. The J gene is TRBJ2-5, the V gene TRBV12-3 or TRBV12-4; D perhaps matches TRBD2 (5 bases). V lost 6 bases and J lost 2, with 16 bases in between. The CDR3 has 15 amino acids. CDR3 in amino acids: CASRPLGSGQETQYF. The CDR3 region has the DNA TGTGCCAGCAGACCATTGGGGAGCGGACAAGAGACCCAGTACTTC.